This T cell receptor beta chain was observed in a study of blood T cell repertoires in COVID-19. Overall study: The samples span acute and convalescent COVID-19 from the United States, Italy and Spain. PBMCs, B-cell-depleted T cells, or T cells provided the cDNA or gDNA that made up the material.

Profiled with immunoSEQ multiplex PCR; TCRdb holds only in-frame clones, not every one. The sample records over 300,000 clones, approximately 85% being singletons. The CDR3 has 15 amino acids. V was clipped by 6 bases and J by 7 bases; unmatched bases: 9. Germline V gene lookup returns CDR1 MNHEY and CDR2 SVGAGI. This clone was recorded once. This TCR derives from a human donor in a cohort sampled during active COVID-19. The source material was peripheral blood. The chain combines TRBV6-5 with TRBJ1-2, with 12 bases identical to TRBD1. The DNA for the CDR3 is TGTGCCAGCAGGCCGGGACAGGGGGCGGGGGGTGGCTACACCTTC. Amino acids: CASRPGQGAGGGYTF.